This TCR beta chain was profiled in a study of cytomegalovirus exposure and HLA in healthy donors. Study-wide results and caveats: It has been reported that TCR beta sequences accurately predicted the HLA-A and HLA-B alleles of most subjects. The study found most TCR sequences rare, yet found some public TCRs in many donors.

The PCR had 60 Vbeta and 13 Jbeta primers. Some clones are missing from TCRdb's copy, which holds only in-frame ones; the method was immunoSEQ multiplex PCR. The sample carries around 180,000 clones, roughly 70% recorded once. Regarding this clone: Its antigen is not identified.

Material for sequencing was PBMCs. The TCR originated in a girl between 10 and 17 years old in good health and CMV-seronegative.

CDR3 sequence reads: CASSPQGARVNSPLHF. The CDR3 bases are TGTGCCAGCAGTCCACAGGGGGCGCGGGTGAATTCACCCCTCCACTTT. J is TRBJ1-6 and V is TRBV2, with 9 bases aligning to TRBD1. The CDR3 contains 16 residues. Per the germline V gene, CDR1 is SNHLY and CDR2 is FYNNEI. The V and J ends lost 5 bases and 7 bases, in that order; junction bases with no gene match: 9. Variable domain in full (rest from reference TRBV2 and TRBJ1-6): EPEVTQTPSHQVTQMGQEVILRCVPISNHLYFYWYRQILGQKVEFLVSFYNNEISEKSEIFDDQFSVERPDGSNFTLKIRSTKLEDSAMYFCASSPQGARVNSPLHFGNGTRLTVT.